One sample yielded the 21 T cell receptor beta chains listed below, sequenced in a study of T cell repertoires in cytomegalovirus infection. TCRdb recomputed calls from the reads with MiXCR, one row per CDR3 protein. The table has approximately 180,000 distinct CDR3 sequences, 8% to 10% seen once. The sample taken for sequencing was PBMCs. These receptors all stem from a human donor in good health (CMV status not recorded). Some clones in this sample may be carry-over from other donors' samples.

This chain links TRBV19 with TRBJ1-3, with D perhaps matching TRBD1 (5 bases). Germline V lookup: CDR1 LNHDA, CDR2 SQIVND (reference sequence). Trimming took 5 bases from V and 0 from J, leaving 11 bases between them. This CDR3 comprises 15 residues. This chain's CDR3 is CASSEQASSGNTIYF. The DNA for the CDR3 is TGTGCCAGTAGTGAACAGGCCAGCTCTGGAAACACCATATATTTT.

This clonotype was seen ten or more times. The chain combines TRBV3-1 with TRBJ2-7; weak D call: TRBD2 (5 bases). V lost 1 base and J 6 bases, leaving 10 bases between the germline ends. The germline V gene has CDR1 LGHDT and CDR2 YNNKEL (reference sequence). The CDR3 loop spans 13 amino acids. The CDR3 bases are TGTGCCAGCAGCCAAGTTTCGAGGGCCGAGCAGTACTTC. Its protein is CASSQVSRAEQYF.

CDR3 bases: TGCGCCAGCAGTGATGGGGTGCTAGCGGGGGGCGAGACCCAGTACTTC. Its protein product is CASSDGVLAGGETQYF. The V call is TRBV10-2, the J call TRBJ2-5; 11 positions agree with TRBD2. Trimming removed 3 bases from V and 5 bases from J; junction bases left unmatched: 8. CDR3 length: 16 residues. The germline V gene encodes CDR1 WSHSY and CDR2 SAAADI.

The sample holds a few counts of this clonotype. A much larger clonotype is one base distant, so this may be a read error. The rearrangement links TRBV2 to TRBJ2-1, with D unresolved. CDR3 size: 13 residues. Germline V lookup: CDR1 SNHLY, CDR2 FYNNEI. Trimming pared 7 bases from V and 5 bases from J, leaving 12 bases between. CDR3: CASTMIIDNEQFF. The CDR3 coding sequence is TGTGCCAGCACCATGATCATCGACAATGAGCAGTTCTTC.

The table lists this clonotype with many counts. V is TRBV7-2 and J is TRBJ2-1; 7 nucleotides align to TRBD1. The CDR3 covers 14 residues. The ends lost 8 bases at V and 2 bases at J; junction bases unmatched: 6. Germline CDR1 and CDR2: SGHTA and FQGNSA. The CDR3 spells CASRRDSTYNEQFF. Here the CDR3 DNA reads TGTGCCAGCCGCCGGGACAGCACCTACAATGAGCAGTTCTTC.

Many counts were recorded for this clonotype. This chain uses TRBV7-3 with TRBJ2-2; unclear D gene. The CDR3 sequence is 14 residues long. From germline, CDR1 is SGHTA and CDR2 FQGTGA. Deletions cut 8 bases from V and 2 bases from J, with 12 bases between. The CDR3 loop reads CASHDGVNTGELFF. The CDR3 region has the DNA TGTGCCAGCCATGATGGTGTAAACACCGGGGAGCTGTTTTTT. The complete variable domain, with remaining parts taken from reference TRBV7-3 and TRBJ2-2, reads GAGVSQTPSNKVTEKGKYVELRCDPISGHTALYWYRQSLGQGPEFLIYFQGTGAADDSGLPNDRFFAVRPEGSVSTLKIQRTERGDSAVYLCASHDGVNTGELFFGEGSRLTVL.

This clonotype showed up many times. V usage is TRBV12-3 or TRBV12-4 and J usage is TRBJ2-3; possible D gene TRBD1, 6 bases. Trimming took 3 bases from V and 0 from J, leaving 13 bases between them. There are 16 residues in the CDR3. This chain's CDR3 is CASSFLTTGSTDTQYF. CDR3 bases: TGTGCCAGCAGTTTCCTCACGACAGGAAGCACAGATACGCAGTATTTT.

The table lists this clonotype with many counts. The chain is built from TRBV4-3 and TRBJ2-7; 7 nucleotides agree with TRBD2. The CDR3 is made up of 14 amino acids. The junction had 2 bases not matched to a gene; V was cut back by 0 bases and J by 3 bases. The germline CDR1 and CDR2 sequences are LGHNA and YSLEER. The CDR3 sequence is CASSQDPSGYEQYF. In DNA, the CDR3 is TGCGCCAGCAGCCAAGATCCTAGCGGCTACGAGCAGTACTTC.

This clonotype was recorded a few times. V is TRBV3-1 and J is TRBJ2-3; no firm D call. CDR3 length: 15 amino acids. V was shortened by 4 bases and J by 4 bases, with 15 bases between the two germline ends. Germline CDR1 is LGHDT and CDR2 is YNNKEL (reference sequence). This chain's CDR3 is CASSPSRSVADTQYF. CDR3 coding DNA: TGTGCCAGCAGCCCTTCCAGGTCAGTCGCAGATACGCAGTATTTT.

This clonotype was seen repeatedly, ten times or more. CDR3 amino acids: CSATTNTMNTEAFF. CDR3 bases: TGCAGTGCTACCACAAACACCATGAACACTGAAGCTTTCTTT. The genes are TRBV20-1 and TRBJ1-1, with no clear D. The CDR3 loop spans 14 amino acids. V lost 4 bases and J 0 bases, leaving 12 bases between the germline ends. CDR1 and CDR2 from the germline V gene are DFQATT and SNEGSKA (reference sequence).

This clonotype was observed a few times. The chain links TRBV19 to TRBJ1-3; D may be TRBD1 (5 bases). Germline values: CDR1 LNHDA, CDR2 SQIVND (reference sequence). This CDR3 has 15 amino acids. V was clipped by 6 bases and J by 0 bases, with 12 bases between them. CDR3 DNA sequence: TGTGCCAGTAGCAGGGCAGTCGCCTCTGGAAACACCATATATTTT. Its protein product is CASSRAVASGNTIYF.

This clonotype came up many times. V and J are TRBV7-8 and TRBJ2-7, with 8 bases aligning to TRBD1. Unmatched junction bases numbered 11, after V lost 6 bases and J lost 4 bases. This CDR3 is 15 amino acids long. CDR1 is SGHVS, CDR2 FQNEAQ, per germline. Here the CDR3 reads CASRSRTGRGYEQYF. The CDR3 bases are TGTGCCAGCAGGTCACGGACAGGGAGAGGGTACGAGCAGTACTTC.

V usage is TRBV5-6 and J usage is TRBJ1-4; no firm D call. Germline CDR1 and CDR2: SGHDT and YYEEEE. The CDR3 sequence is 17 residues long. Trimming cost V 4 bases and J 0 bases, with 16 bases left between them. CDR3 sequence reads: CASSPPGEGTTNEKLFF. CDR3 sequence (DNA): TGTGCCAGCAGCCCCCCCGGCGAGGGAACAACTAATGAAAAACTGTTTTTT.

Many counts were recorded for this clonotype. V usage is TRBV11-2 and J usage is TRBJ1-4; D is perhaps TRBD1 (5 bases). This CDR3 has 16 residues. Trimming took off 4 bases at V and 5 bases at J, with 17 bases between the two ends. Germline V CDR1 and CDR2: SGHAT, FQNNGV. CDR3 amino acids: CASSSLWRTLNEKLFF. As DNA, the CDR3 is TGTGCCAGCAGCTCTCTGTGGAGGACATTAAATGAAAAACTGTTTTTT.

This clonotype was seen many times. The chain has TRBV7-2 and TRBJ1-4; TRBD1 might be the D (6 bases). The CDR3 extends over 15 amino acids. V lost 0 bases and J lost 7, with 12 bases in between. Germline CDR1 and CDR2: SGHTA and FQGNSA. The CDR3 DNA reads TGTGCCAGCAGCTTAGCGGGGGGGCTCGGTGAAAAACTGTTTTTT. This gives the protein CASSLAGGLGEKLFF.

This clonotype has just a few counts. The J gene is TRBJ1-1, the V gene TRBV20-1; 7 bases match TRBD1. CDR1 is DFQATT, CDR2 SNEGSKA, per germline (reference sequence). This CDR3 is 13 amino acids long. V trimming: 4 bases; J trimming: 0 bases; junction bases outside the gene matches: 2. CDR3 sequence: CSANRGMNTEAFF. In nucleotides, the CDR3 is TGCAGTGCTAACAGGGGTATGAACACTGAAGCTTTCTTT.

This clonotype appeared a few times. This chain joins TRBV20-1 and TRBJ1-2; a possible D gene is TRBD1 (5 bases). Trimming took off 3 bases at V and 7 bases at J, with 12 bases between the two ends. This CDR3 has 12 amino acids. CDR1 is DFQATT, CDR2 SNEGSKA, per germline (reference sequence). DNA of the CDR3: TGCAGTGCTAGTCTTGGGGGATTTGGCTACACCTTC. It is translated as CSASLGGFGYTF.

At least ten counts were recorded for this clonotype. The V and J genes are TRBV19 and TRBJ2-2; 7 nucleotides line up with TRBD1. This CDR3 spans 15 amino acids. The V gene's germline CDR1 is LNHDA and CDR2 SQIVND (reference sequence). Trimming took 5 bases from V and 5 from J; bases not matched to a gene: 8. CDR3 sequence (DNA): TGTGCCAGTAGTTCTGGGACAGAGGCAACCGGGGAGCTGTTTTTT. As protein: CASSSGTEATGELFF.

This clonotype was seen at least ten times. The chain uses TRBV6-2 or TRBV6-3 and TRBJ1-3; no reliable D call. The germline CDR1 and CDR2 sequences are MNHEY and SVGEGT. The CDR3 sequence is 16 residues long. The V end was cut by 2 bases, the J end by 4 bases, with 15 bases between. CDR3 nucleotides: TGTGCCAGCAGTTACCCGGCGGCTAGCCTCGGAAACACCATATATTTT. This translates into CASSYPAASLGNTIYF.

There are a few counts of this clonotype. The rearrangement joins TRBV2 to TRBJ2-1; D gene ambiguous. Germline lookup yields CDR1 SNHLY and CDR2 FYNNEI. The germline V and J ends were trimmed by 3 bases and 9 bases, with 9 bases remaining between them. The CDR3 extends over 12 amino acids. The CDR3 coding sequence is TGTGCCAGCAGTGAGGGCCTGGGTGAGCAGTTCTTC. It encodes CASSEGLGEQFF. Full variable domain (rest looked up from reference TRBV2 and TRBJ2-1): EPEVTQTPSHQVTQMGQEVILRCVPISNHLYFYWYRQILGQKVEFLVSFYNNEISEKSEIFDDQFSVERPDGSNFTLKIRSTKLEDSAMYFCASSEGLGEQFFGPGTRLTVL.

This clonotype was observed a handful of times. The rearrangement links TRBV15 to TRBJ1-2; D may be TRBD1 (6 bases). Germline-derived CDR1 and CDR2 are LNHNV and YYDKDF (reference sequence). This CDR3 region has 15 residues. Trimming took 3 bases from V and 9 from J, leaving 20 bases between them. CDR3 bases: TGTGCCACCAGCAGCTTAACAGGGCCCTCCGTGCGCTACACCTTC. Translating gives CATSSLTGPSVRYTF.